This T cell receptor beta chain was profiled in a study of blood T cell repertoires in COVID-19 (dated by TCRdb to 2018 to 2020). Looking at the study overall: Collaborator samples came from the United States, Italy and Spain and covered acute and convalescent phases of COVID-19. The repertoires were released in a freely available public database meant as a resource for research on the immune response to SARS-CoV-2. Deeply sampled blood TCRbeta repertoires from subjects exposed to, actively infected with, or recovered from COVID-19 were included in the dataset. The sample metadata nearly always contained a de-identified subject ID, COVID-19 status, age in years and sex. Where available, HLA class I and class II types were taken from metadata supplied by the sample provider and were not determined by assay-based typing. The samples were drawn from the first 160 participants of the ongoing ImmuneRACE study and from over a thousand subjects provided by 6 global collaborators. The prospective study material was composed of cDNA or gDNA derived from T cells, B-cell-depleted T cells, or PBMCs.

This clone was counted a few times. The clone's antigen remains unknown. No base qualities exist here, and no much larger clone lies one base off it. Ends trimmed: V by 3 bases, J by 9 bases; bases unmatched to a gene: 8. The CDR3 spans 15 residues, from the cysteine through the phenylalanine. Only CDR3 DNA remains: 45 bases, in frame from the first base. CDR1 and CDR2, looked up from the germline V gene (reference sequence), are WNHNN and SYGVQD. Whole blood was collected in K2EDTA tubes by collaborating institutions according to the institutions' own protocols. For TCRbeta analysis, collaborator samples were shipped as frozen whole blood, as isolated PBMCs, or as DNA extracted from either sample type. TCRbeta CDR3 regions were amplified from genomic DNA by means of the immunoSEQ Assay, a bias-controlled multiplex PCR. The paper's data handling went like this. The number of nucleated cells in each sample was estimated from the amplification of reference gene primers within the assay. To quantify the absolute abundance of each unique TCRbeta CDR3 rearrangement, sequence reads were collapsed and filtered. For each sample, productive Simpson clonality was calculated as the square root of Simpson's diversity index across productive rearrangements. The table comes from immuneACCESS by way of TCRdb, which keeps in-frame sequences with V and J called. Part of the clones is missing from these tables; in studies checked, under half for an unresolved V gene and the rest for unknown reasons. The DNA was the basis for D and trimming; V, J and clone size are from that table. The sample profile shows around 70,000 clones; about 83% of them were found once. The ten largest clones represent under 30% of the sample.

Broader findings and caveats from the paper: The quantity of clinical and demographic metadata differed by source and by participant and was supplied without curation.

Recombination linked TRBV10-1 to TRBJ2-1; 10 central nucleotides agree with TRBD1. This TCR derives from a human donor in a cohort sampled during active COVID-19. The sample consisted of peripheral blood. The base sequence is TGCGCCAGCAGTGATTCCGGGACAGGGGTTAGTGAGCAGTTCTTC. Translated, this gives CASSDSGTGVSEQFF.